A single sample is the source of the 14 T cell receptor beta chains below, sequenced in a study of memory CD4+ T cells and cytomegalovirus serostatus. Single viable CD3+CD4+CD8-CD45RO+ cells were sorted as the memory CD4+ T cells. Method: immunoSEQ multiplex PCR; TCRdb's copy keeps in-frame clones and lacks some. The sample has tens of thousands of clones; 70% to 80% are singletons. Sequences were obtained from memory CD4+ T cells from blood. The receptors originated from an adult in good health and CMV-seronegative.

This chain links TRBV29-1 with TRBJ2-1, with D unclear. With 7 bases removed from V and 7 bases from J, the gap between germline ends came to 11 bases. Germline V CDR1 and CDR2: SQVTM, ANQGSEA. This CDR3 spans 11 amino acids. Here the CDR3 DNA reads TGCAGCGGGGGAAGTGGGAATGAGCAGTTCTTC. Translated: CSGGSGNEQFF.

The chain couples TRBV11-2 to TRBJ2-7; D gene uncertain. V lost 5 bases and J lost 3, with 5 bases in between. This CDR3 is 11 amino acids long. CDR1 SGHAT and CDR2 FQNNGV come from the germline V gene. The CDR3 protein is CASSANYEQYF. The DNA for the CDR3 is TGTGCCAGCAGCGCGAACTACGAGCAGTACTTC.

The chain combines TRBV5-1 with TRBJ2-3; maybe TRBD2 (6 bases). V was cut by 4 bases and J by 2 bases, with 14 bases left in between. Germline V CDR1 and CDR2: SGHRS, YFSETQ. The CDR3 length is 15 residues. Written as DNA, the CDR3 is TGCGCCAGCAGCCCGGACGGGGGAGACACAGATACGCAGTATTTT. Translated: CASSPDGGDTDTQYF. Based on the CDR3 plus reference TRBV5-1 and TRBJ2-3, the full variable domain is KAGVTQTPRYLIKTRGQQVTLSCSPISGHRSVSWYQQTPGQGLQFLFEYFSETQRNKGNFPGRFSGRQFSNSRSEMNVSTLELGDSALYLCASSPDGGDTDTQYFGPGTRLTVL.

The chain employs TRBV7-9 and TRBJ1-1, with a possible D match to TRBD1 (6 bases). Trimming left V 5 bases short and J 5 bases short, with 21 bases between. The CDR3 runs to 16 residues. Germline V lookup: CDR1 SEHNR, CDR2 FQNEAQ (reference sequence). The CDR3 region is CASSPSGGAGGTEAFF. CDR3 coding DNA: TGTGCCAGCAGCCCCTCTGGGGGGGCAGGCGGAACTGAAGCTTTCTTT.

The chain couples TRBV28 to TRBJ1-6; D might be TRBD1 (5 bases). V shed 3 bases and J shed 5 bases, with 17 bases lying between them. This CDR3 is 17 amino acids long. The germline V gene has CDR1 MDHEN and CDR2 SYDVKM. CDR3: CASSFVPGPGNNSPLHF. CDR3 coding DNA: TGTGCCAGCAGTTTTGTCCCGGGGCCGGGGAATAATTCACCCCTCCACTTT.

V gene TRBV28 combines with J gene TRBJ1-2, with 8 nucleotides matching TRBD1. This CDR3 is 14 amino acids long. Germline lookup yields CDR1 MDHEN and CDR2 SYDVKM. Trimming took 5 bases from V and 6 from J; bases not matched to a gene: 8. The CDR3 nucleotides are TGTGCCAGCAGTATCTTGACAGGGGACCATGGCTACACCTTC. This codes for CASSILTGDHGYTF.

The chain is built from TRBV14 and TRBJ2-5; D gene ambiguous. Germline lookup yields CDR1 SGHDN and CDR2 FVKESK. This CDR3 comprises 17 residues. Trimming cost V 1 base and J 1 base, with 16 bases left between them. Here the CDR3 reads CASSQVATRPLQETQYF. CDR3 bases: TGTGCCAGCAGCCAAGTCGCTACCCGACCTCTCCAAGAGACCCAGTACTTC. Variable domain in full (rest from reference TRBV14 and TRBJ2-5): EAGVTQFPSHSVIEKGQTVTLRCDPISGHDNLYWYRRVMGKEIKFLLHFVKESKQDESGMPNNRFLAERTGGTYSTLKVQPAELEDSGVYFCASSQVATRPLQETQYFGPGTRLLVL.

This clone was observed a single time. V is TRBV5-1 and J is TRBJ2-3; the D is unclear. Per the germline V gene, CDR1 is SGHRS and CDR2 is YFSETQ. Trimming took off 6 bases at V and 0 bases at J, with 11 bases between the two ends. CDR3 length: 14 amino acids. The CDR3 spells CASNLETSTDTQYF. Written as DNA, the CDR3 is TGCGCCAGCAACCTAGAAACTAGCACAGATACGCAGTATTTT. Combining the CDR3 with reference TRBV5-1 and TRBJ2-3 gives the whole variable domain KAGVTQTPRYLIKTRGQQVTLSCSPISGHRSVSWYQQTPGQGLQFLFEYFSETQRNKGNFPGRFSGRQFSNSRSEMNVSTLELGDSALYLCASNLETSTDTQYFGPGTRLTVL.

V usage is TRBV18 and J usage is TRBJ2-7; D is ambiguous. CDR3 length equals 12 residues. The ends were cut back, 4 bases at V and 2 bases at J, with 6 bases in the middle. CDR1 KGHSH and CDR2 LQKENI come from the germline V gene. The CDR3 nucleotides are TGTGCCAGCTCACGAATAGCCTACGAGCAGTACTTC. This encodes CASSRIAYEQYF.

This clone has more than one count but fewer than ten. The rearrangement joins TRBV4-3 to TRBJ2-1, with D possibly being TRBD2 (6 bases). The CDR3 is 18 residues long. Trimming pared 1 base from V and 0 bases from J, leaving 16 bases between. Germline V gene lookup returns CDR1 LGHNA and CDR2 YSLEER. CDR3 loop: CASSQGVGYGSSYNEQFF. For the CDR3, the DNA is TGCGCCAGCAGCCAAGGTGTCGGGTACGGGAGCTCCTACAATGAGCAGTTCTTC.

This chain joins TRBV15 and TRBJ1-1; D is perhaps TRBD1 (5 bases). The CDR3 runs 15 residues. Germline CDR1 reads LNHNV; CDR2 reads YYDKDF (reference sequence). V lost 0 bases and J lost 4, with 12 bases in between. Written as DNA, the CDR3 is TGTGCCACCAGCAGAGAGGGGGGTCGGCTCACTGAAGCTTTCTTT. Translating gives CATSREGGRLTEAFF.

This clone was seen a few times. CDR3 nucleotides: TGCAGCGCCTCGATGGGGACAGGGAGCAATCAGCCCCAGCATTTT. Its protein is CSASMGTGSNQPQHF. The V gene is TRBV29-1, the J gene TRBJ1-5; TRBD1 aligns across 9 bases. V shed 7 bases, J shed 1 base, and the junction held 8 bases outside the gene matches. The germline V gene has CDR1 SQVTM and CDR2 ANQGSEA. The CDR3 has 15 amino acids.

Notes on this clone: At one of its ends the junction is not consistent with the germline gene, which may arise from a read error. The J gene is TRBJ1-3, the V gene TRBV7-7; D gene uncertain. Looked up from germline, CDR1 is SSHAT and CDR2 is FNYEAQ (reference sequence). CDR3 length equals 11 residues. The CDR3 nucleotides are TGTGCTAGCAGCTCCCCCGACACCATATATTTT. This sequence encodes CASSSPDTIYF.

The chain couples TRBV7-8 to TRBJ2-5; the D gene is possibly TRBD1 (6 bases). The V gene lost 5 bases and the J gene lost 1 base, with 11 bases spanning the gap. Germline values: CDR1 SGHVS, CDR2 FQNEAQ. The CDR3 runs 14 residues. The CDR3 nucleotides read TGTGCCAGCAGCCTCACAGGGTTCCAAGAGACCCAGTACTTC. This encodes CASSLTGFQETQYF. The variable domain in full, with the rest retrieved from reference TRBV7-8 and TRBJ2-5, is GAGVSQSPRYKVAKRGQDVALRCDPISGHVSLFWYQQALGQGPEFLTYFQNEAQLDKSGLPSDRFFAERPEGSVSTLKIQRTQQEDSAVYLCASSLTGFQETQYFGPGTRLLVL.